A selection of T cell receptor beta chains follows, all from one sample in a study of cytomegalovirus exposure and HLA in healthy donors. Data came from immunoSEQ multiplex PCR; TCRdb stores just in-frame clones and leaves some out. The repertoire has under 100,000 clones, approximately 70% of them found once; the top ten carry about 16%. Sample: PBMCs. These receptors were collected from a woman between 50 and 59 years old in good health and CMV-seropositive. CDR3s include the opening cysteine and the closing phenylalanine or tryptophan. Each record gives: D gene, CDR3 length, V gene, J gene, clone size, CDR3 protein, CDR3 DNA. D genes are given only for firm matches. Not every row has a clone size; where given, it reads once, few, many or a size class.

.	14	TRBV29-1	TRBJ2-1	once	CSVEKASSGNEQFF	TGCAGCGTTGAAAAAGCCAGTTCAGGGAATGAGCAGTTCTTC
TRBD2	18	TRBV29-1	TRBJ2-2	once	CSVQGGSWEGLNTGELFF	TGCAGCGTACAAGGAGGCTCGTGGGAGGGGCTGAACACCGGGGAGCTGTTTTTT
TRBD1	19	TRBV14	TRBJ1-5	once	CASSLPRRDRGYSNQPQHF	TGTGCCAGCAGCCTTCCACGTCGGGACAGGGGATATAGCAATCAGCCCCAGCATTTT
.	16	TRBV7-9	TRBJ2-3	.	CASSLKNSPKTDTQYF	TGTGCCAGCAGCCTTAAGAACTCCCCAAAGACAGATACGCAGTATTTT
TRBD1	20	TRBV28	TRBJ1-2	.	CASSKLGGRDRGLLIVGYTF	TGTGCCAGCAGCAAGTTAGGGGGCCGGGACAGGGGGCTTCTAATTGTAGGCTACACCTTC
.	15	TRBV5-5	TRBJ2-7	few	CASSLADDSSYEQYF	TGTGCCAGCAGCTTGGCAGATGACTCGTCCTACGAGCAGTACTTC
.	18	TRBV4-1	TRBJ1-1	few	CASSQDSNRRAWNTEAFF	TGCGCCAGCAGCCAAGATAGCAACAGGCGCGCATGGAACACTGAAGCTTTCTTT
.	15	TRBV14	TRBJ2-7	.	CASSQVGTQSYEQYF	TGTGCCAGCAGCCAAGTGGGCACTCAATCCTACGAGCAGTACTTC
.	14	TRBV9	TRBJ2-5	.	CASSVFTVQETQYF	TGTGCCAGCAGCGTATTCACAGTTCAAGAGACCCAGTACTTC
.	15	TRBV11-2	TRBJ1-5	.	CASSLGRAGYQPQHF	TGTGCCAGCAGCTTAGGGCGGGCGGGTTATCAGCCCCAGCATTTT
TRBD2	19	TRBV6-1	TRBJ2-1	.	CASSEFRSGGGRIYNEQFF	TGTGCCAGCAGTGAATTCAGGAGCGGGGGTGGACGGATCTACAATGAGCAGTTCTTC
TRBD1	16	TRBV7-9	TRBJ1-1	.	CSSSPRTGGIGTEAFF	TGTTCCAGCAGCCCTCGAACAGGGGGCATCGGTACTGAAGCTTTCTTT
.	16	TRBV5-4	TRBJ1-2	once	CASSPGVLTFNYGYTF	TGTGCCAGCAGCCCCGGGGTCTTAACCTTTAACTATGGCTACACCTTC
TRBD1	15	TRBV4-1	TRBJ2-7	.	CASSQGQGRGYEQYF	TGCGCCAGCAGCCAAGGACAGGGGAGAGGCTACGAGCAGTACTTC
.	15	TRBV5-1	TRBJ1-2	.	CASSLAGRDPGGYTF	TGCGCCAGCAGCTTGGCCGGGCGGGATCCGGGTGGCTACACCTTC
TRBD1	15	TRBV6-5	TRBJ1-1	.	CASSYLGQGVFVAFF	TGTGCCAGCAGTTACCTGGGACAGGGGGTTTTTGTAGCTTTCTTT